The entry that follows covers one T cell receptor (beta chain) sequence. The target antigen is unknown. V lost 2 bases and J 0 bases, leaving 13 bases between the germline ends. The germline V gene encodes CDR1 MDHEN and CDR2 SYDVKM. CDR3 length: 16 residues. These data originate in a study of cytomegalovirus exposure and HLA in healthy donors. The study, taken as a whole, reports: Researchers reported in a later analysis that a missense DCLRE1C variant was tied to TCR beta V- and J-gene trimming. Earlier analysis yielded a pattern in which most TCR beta V segments were productive about 90% or about 30% of the time. The presence/absence work took it that sequencing depth was about the same across donors. Within a later analysis, the majority of CMV-associated TCR beta chains appeared HLA-restricted.

PCR amplification relied on 60 Vbeta primers (plus 13 Jbeta primers). Libraries were prepared by immunoSEQ multiplex PCR; TCRdb keeps only in-frame clonotypes and omits some of them. The profile covers approximately 30,000 clones, with 35% to 50% appearing a single time and 2% taken by the ten largest. This receptor was identified in a woman between 45 and 65 years old in good health and CMV-seronegative. The chain is built from TRBV28 and TRBJ1-1; D unresolved. Sequencing was done on a sample of PBMCs. As DNA, the CDR3 is TGTGCCAGCAGTTTAAATAATCCGGTCATGAACACTGAAGCTTTCTTT. Translation gives CASSLNNPVMNTEAFF. Full variable domain (outside the CDR3, taken from reference TRBV28 and TRBJ1-1): DVKVTQSSRYLVKRTGEKVFLECVQDMDHENMFWYRQDPGLGLRLIYFSYDVKMKEKGDIPEGYSVSREKKERFSLILESASTNQTSMYLCASSLNNPVMNTEAFFGQGTRLTVV.